This T cell receptor beta chain was recovered during a study of Graves' ophthalmopathy and Graves' hyperthyroidism. Study-wide results and caveats: Ophthalmopathy progression predictions by the model showed roughly 75% specificity and about 70% sensitivity.

The CDR3 sequence is 19 residues long. CDR1 and CDR2 (germline): MGHDK, SYGVNS. With 6 bases clipped from V and 3 bases from J, the junction kept 15 bases outside the gene matches. Of note for this clonotype: The antigen is undetermined.

The study amplified TCR beta CDR3 regions using RNA transcripts. A first-round RT-PCR used HTBI primers, followed by a second-round multiplex PCR. Each CDR3 protein gets one entry after TCRdb re-called the multiplex PCR reads with MiXCR. The profile shows 230,000 or so distinct CDR3 sequences, 45% to 55% of them singletons. This sequence originates from an adult man with Graves' ophthalmopathy. V is TRBV25-1 and J is TRBJ2-7, with 15 bases lining up with TRBD2. The sequenced sample was peripheral blood. The CDR3 nucleotides are TGTGCCAGCAGCTTAGGGGGACTAGCGGGGGGCCGATCTTTCTACGAGCAGTACTTC. Translating it yields CASSLGGLAGGRSFYEQYF.